The entry below describes one TCR beta chain. The data belong to a study of control samples from healthy donors and cancer patients. The data were produced by immunoSEQ multiplex PCR, yet TCRdb's version contains in-frame clones alone and is incomplete. The sample records some 140,000 clones, around 96% being singletons. The CDR3 totals 15 residues. The rearrangement links TRBV21-1 to TRBJ2-7; TRBD1, the table's D call, lacks a check against the DNA. TRBV21-1 is marked as a pseudogene. The specimen was blood. This receptor was obtained from a man aged 40-55 years in good health. CDR3 nucleotide sequence: TGTGCCAGCAGCAAATCGAACGCAGACTCCTACGAGCAGTACTTC. It translates to CASSKSNADSYEQYF.